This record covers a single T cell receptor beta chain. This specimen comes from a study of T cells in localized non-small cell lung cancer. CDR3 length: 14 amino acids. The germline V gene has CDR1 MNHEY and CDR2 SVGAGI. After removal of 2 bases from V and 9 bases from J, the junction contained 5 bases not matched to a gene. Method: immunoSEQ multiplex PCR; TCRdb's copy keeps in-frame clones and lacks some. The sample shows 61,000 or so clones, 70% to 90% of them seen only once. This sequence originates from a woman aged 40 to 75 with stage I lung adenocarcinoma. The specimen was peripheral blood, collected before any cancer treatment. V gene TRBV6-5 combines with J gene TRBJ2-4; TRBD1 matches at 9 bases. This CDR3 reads CASSYRDRAGIQYF. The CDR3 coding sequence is TGTGCCAGCAGTTACAGGGACAGGGCGGGCATTCAGTACTTC.